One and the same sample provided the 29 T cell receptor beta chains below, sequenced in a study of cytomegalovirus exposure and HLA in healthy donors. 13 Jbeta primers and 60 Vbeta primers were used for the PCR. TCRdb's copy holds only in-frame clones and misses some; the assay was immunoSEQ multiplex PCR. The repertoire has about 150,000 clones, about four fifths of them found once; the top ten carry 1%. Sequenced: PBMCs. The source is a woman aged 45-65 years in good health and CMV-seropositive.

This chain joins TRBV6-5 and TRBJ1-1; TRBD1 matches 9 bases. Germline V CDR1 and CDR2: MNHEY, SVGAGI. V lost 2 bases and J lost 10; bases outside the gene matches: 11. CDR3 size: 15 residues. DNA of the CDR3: TGTGCCAGCAGTTACCCGGGACAGGGCCTTCGGGGAGCTTTCTTT. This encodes CASSYPGQGLRGAFF.

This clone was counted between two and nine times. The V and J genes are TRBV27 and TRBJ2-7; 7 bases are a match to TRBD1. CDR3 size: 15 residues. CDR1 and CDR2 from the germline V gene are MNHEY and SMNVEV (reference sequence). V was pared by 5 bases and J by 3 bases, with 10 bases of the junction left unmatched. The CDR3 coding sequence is TGTGCCAGCAGTAAAGGGACAGCCCTCTTCTACGAGCAGTACTTC. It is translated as CASSKGTALFYEQYF.

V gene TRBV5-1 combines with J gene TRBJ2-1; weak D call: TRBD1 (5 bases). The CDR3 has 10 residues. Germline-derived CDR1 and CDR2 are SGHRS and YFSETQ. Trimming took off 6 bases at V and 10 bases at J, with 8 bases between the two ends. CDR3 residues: CASKRGEQFF. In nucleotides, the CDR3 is TGCGCCAGCAAAAGGGGCGAGCAGTTCTTC.

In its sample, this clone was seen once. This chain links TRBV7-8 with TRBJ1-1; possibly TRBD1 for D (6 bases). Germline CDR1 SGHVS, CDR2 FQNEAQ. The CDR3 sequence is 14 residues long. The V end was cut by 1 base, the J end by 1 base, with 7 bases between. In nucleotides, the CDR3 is TGTGCCAGCAGCTTAGGACAGGAGAACACTGAAGCTTTCTTT. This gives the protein CASSLGQENTEAFF.

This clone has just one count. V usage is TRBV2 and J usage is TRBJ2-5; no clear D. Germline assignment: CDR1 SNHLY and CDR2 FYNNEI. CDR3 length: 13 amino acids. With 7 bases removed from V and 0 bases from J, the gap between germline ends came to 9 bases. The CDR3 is CASMGRNQETQYF. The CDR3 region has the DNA TGTGCCAGCATGGGCAGGAACCAAGAGACCCAGTACTTC.

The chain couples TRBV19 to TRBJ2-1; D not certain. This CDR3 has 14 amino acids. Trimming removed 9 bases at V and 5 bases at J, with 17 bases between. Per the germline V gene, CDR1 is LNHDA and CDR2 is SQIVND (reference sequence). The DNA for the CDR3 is TGTGCCAGCCCGTTGAACGAGTTTAACAATGAGCAGTTCTTC. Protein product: CASPLNEFNNEQFF.

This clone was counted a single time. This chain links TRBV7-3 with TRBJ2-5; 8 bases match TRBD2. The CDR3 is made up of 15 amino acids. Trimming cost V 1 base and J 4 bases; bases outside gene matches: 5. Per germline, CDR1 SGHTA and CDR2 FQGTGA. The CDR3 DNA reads TGTGCCAGCAGCTTAATTGCGGGGGGCGGAGAGACCCAGTACTTC. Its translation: CASSLIAGGGETQYF.

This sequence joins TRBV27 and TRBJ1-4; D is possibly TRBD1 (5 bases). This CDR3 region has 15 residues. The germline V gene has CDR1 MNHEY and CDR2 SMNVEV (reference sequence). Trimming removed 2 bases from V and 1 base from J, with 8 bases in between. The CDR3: CASSLRQGTNEKLFF. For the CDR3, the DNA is TGTGCCAGCAGTTTACGTCAGGGAACTAATGAAAAACTGTTTTTT.

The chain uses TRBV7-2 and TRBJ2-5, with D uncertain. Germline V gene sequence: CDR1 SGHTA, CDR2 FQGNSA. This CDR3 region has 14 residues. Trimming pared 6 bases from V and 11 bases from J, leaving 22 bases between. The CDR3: CASSYDGPAKEQYF. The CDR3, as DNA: TGTGCCAGCAGTTACGACGGTCCGGCTAAGGAGCAGTACTTC.

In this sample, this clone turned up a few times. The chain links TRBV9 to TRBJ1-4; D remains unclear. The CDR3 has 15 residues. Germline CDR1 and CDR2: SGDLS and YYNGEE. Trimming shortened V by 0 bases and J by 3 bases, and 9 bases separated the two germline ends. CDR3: CASSVERTSNEKLFF. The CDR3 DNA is TGTGCCAGCAGCGTAGAGAGAACCTCTAATGAAAAACTGTTTTTT. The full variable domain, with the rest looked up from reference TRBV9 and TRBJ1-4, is DSGVTQTPKHLITATGQRVTLRCSPRSGDLSVYWYQQSLDQGLQFLIQYYNGEERAKGNILERFSAQQFPDLHSELNLSSLELGDSALYFCASSVERTSNEKLFFGSGTQLSVL.

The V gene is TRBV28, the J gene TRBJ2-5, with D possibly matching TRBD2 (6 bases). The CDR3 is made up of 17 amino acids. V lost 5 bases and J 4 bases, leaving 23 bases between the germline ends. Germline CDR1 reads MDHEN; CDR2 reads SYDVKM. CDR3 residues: CASSTYMGLGGGETQYF. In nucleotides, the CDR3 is TGTGCCAGCAGTACCTATATGGGGCTTGGGGGAGGAGAGACCCAGTACTTC.

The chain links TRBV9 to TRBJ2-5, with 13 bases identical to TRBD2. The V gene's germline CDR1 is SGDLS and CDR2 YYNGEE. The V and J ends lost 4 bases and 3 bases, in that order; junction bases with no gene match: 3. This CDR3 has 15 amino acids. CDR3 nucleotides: TGTGCCAGCAGCTACGGACTAGCGGGAGAAGAGACCCAGTACTTC. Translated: CASSYGLAGEETQYF.

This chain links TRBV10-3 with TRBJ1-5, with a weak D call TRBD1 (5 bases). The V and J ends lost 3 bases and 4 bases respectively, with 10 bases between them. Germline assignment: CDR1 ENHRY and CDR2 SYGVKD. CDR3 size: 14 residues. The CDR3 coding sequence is TGTGCCATCAGTGATCAGGGAGGAAATCAGCCCCAGCATTTT. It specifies CAISDQGGNQPQHF.

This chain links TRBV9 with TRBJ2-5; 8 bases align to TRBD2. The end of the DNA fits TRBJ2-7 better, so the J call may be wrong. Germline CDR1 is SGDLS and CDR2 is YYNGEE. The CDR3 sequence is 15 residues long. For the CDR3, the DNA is TGTGCCAGCAGCCCGGGACTAGTCCCATCCCACGAGCAGTACTTC. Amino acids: CASSPGLVPSHEQYF.

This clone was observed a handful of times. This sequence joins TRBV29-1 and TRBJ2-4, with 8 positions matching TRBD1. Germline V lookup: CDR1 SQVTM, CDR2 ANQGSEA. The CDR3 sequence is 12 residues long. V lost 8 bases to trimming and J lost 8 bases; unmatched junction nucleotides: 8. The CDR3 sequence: CSTKQGADIQYF. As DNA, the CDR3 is TGCAGCACTAAGCAGGGGGCGGACATTCAGTACTTC.

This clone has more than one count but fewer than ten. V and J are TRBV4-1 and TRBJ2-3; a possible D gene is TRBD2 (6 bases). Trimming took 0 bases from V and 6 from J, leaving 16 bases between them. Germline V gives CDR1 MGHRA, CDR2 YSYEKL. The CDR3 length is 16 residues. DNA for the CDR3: TGCGCCAGCAGCCAAGATATTGGGTCCGGGACTGATACGCAGTATTTT. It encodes CASSQDIGSGTDTQYF.

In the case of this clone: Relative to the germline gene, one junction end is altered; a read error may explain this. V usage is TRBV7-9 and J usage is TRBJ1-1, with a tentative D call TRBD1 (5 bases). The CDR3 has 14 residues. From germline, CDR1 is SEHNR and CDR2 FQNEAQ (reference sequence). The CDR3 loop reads CSSSDPTVNTEAFF. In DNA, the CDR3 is TGTTCCAGCAGCGATCCGACAGTGAACACTGAAGCTTTCTTT.

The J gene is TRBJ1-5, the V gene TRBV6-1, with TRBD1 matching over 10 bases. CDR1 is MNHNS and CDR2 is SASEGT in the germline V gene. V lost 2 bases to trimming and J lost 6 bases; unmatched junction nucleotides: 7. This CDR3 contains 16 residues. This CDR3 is CASSEHRDRGGQPQHF. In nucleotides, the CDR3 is TGTGCCAGCAGTGAACATAGGGACAGGGGAGGTCAGCCCCAGCATTTT.

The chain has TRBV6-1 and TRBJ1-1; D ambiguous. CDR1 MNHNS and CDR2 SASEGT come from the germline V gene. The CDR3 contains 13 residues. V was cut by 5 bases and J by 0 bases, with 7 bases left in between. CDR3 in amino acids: CASSTNVNTEAFF. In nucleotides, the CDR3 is TGTGCCAGCAGTACAAACGTGAACACTGAAGCTTTCTTT.

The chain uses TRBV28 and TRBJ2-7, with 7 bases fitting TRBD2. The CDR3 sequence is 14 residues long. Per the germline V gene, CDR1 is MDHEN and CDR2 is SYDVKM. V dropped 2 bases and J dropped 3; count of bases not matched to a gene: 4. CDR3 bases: TGTGCCAGCAGTTTAGCGGGAGAGGGCTACGAGCAGTACTTC. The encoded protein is CASSLAGEGYEQYF.

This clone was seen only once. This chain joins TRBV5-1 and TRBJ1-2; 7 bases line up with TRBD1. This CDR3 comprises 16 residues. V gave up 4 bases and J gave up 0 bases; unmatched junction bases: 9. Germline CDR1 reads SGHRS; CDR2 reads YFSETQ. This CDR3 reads CASSTDPGTANYGYTF. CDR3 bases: TGCGCCAGCAGCACCGACCCCGGGACAGCTAACTATGGCTACACCTTC.

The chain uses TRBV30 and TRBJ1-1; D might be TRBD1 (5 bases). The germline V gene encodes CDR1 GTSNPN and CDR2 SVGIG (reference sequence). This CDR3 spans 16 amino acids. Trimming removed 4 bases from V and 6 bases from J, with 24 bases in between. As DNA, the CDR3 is TGTGCCTGGACCCTACGGGGGGGGGTGGTGGGTTCTGAAGCTTTCTTT. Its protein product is CAWTLRGGVVGSEAFF.

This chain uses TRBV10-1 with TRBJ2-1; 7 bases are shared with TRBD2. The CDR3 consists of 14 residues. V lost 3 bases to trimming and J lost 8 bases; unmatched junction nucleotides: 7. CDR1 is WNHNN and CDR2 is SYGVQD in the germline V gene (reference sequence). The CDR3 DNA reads TGCGCCAGCAGTGAACTTGCGGGAGAGGATGAGCAGTTCTTC. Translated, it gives CASSELAGEDEQFF.

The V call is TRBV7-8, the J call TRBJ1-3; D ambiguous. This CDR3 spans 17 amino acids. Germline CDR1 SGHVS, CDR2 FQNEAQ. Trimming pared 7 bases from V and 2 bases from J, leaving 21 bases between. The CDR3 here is CASTPSSGKTTGNTIYF. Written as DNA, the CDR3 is TGTGCCAGCACCCCCTCATCGGGGAAGACGACTGGAAACACCATATATTTT.

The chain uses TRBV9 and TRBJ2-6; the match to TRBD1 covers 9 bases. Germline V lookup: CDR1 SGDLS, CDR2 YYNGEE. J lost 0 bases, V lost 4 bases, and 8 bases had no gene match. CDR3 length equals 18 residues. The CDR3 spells CASSPGTGSFSGANVLTF. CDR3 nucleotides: TGTGCCAGCAGCCCTGGGACAGGGTCCTTCTCTGGGGCCAACGTCCTGACTTTC.

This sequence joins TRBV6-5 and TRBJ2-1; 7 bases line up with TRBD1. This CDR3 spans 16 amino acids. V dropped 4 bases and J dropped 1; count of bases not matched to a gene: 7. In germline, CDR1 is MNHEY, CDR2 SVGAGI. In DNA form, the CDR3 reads TGTGCCAGCAGTTCCGGGACAGACCTTTCCTACAATGAGCAGTTCTTC. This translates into CASSSGTDLSYNEQFF.

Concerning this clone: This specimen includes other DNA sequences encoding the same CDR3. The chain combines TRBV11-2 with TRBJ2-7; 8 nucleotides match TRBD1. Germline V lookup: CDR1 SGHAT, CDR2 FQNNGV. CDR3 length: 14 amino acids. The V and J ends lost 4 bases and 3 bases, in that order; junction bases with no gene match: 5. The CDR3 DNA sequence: TGTGCCAGCAGCTCCGGGACAGGACTCTACGAGCAGTACTTC. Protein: CASSSGTGLYEQYF. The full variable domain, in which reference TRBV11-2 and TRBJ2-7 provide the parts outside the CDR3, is EAGVAQSPRYKIIEKRQSVAFWCNPISGHATLYWYQQILGQGPKLLIQFQNNGVVDDSQLPKDRFSAERLKGVDSTLKIQPAKLEDSAVYLCASSSGTGLYEQYFGPGTRLTVT.

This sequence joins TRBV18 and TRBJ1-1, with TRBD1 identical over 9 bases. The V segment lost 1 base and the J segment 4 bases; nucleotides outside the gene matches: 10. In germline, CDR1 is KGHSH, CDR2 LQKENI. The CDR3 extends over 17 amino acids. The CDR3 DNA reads TGTGCCAGCTCACCACTTGCAACCGGGACAGGGAGCACTGAAGCTTTCTTT. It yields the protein CASSPLATGTGSTEAFF.

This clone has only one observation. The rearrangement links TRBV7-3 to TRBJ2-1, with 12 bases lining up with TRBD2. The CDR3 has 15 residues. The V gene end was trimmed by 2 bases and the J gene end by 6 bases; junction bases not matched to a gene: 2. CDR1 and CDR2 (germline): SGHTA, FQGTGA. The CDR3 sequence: CASSLGLAGSNEQFF. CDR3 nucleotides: TGTGCCAGCAGCTTAGGACTAGCGGGAAGCAATGAGCAGTTCTTC.